Below, one TCR beta chain is given with its context. Here immunoSEQ multiplex PCR was the method, and the copy in TCRdb shows in-frame clones only, minus some. The profile shows around 190,000 clones, 75% to 85% of them singletons. This sample is part of a study of blood T cell repertoires in COVID-19. Patients of the Seattle cohort, enrolled during active infection, were followed longitudinally. Between the trimmed V and J ends, which lost 2 bases and 3 bases, there was a span of 10 bases. The CDR3 contains 14 residues. Per germline, CDR1 KGHSH and CDR2 LQKENI. This sequence originates from a woman in her thirties or forties with COVID-19, enrolled during active disease. The sample taken for sequencing was peripheral blood. The chain uses TRBV18 and TRBJ1-1; D is unresolved. The CDR3 spells CASSPIVTDTEAFF. The CDR3 DNA sequence: TGTGCCAGCTCACCAATTGTCACTGACACTGAAGCTTTCTTT. The whole variable domain, filled in from reference TRBV18 and TRBJ1-1, reads NAGVMQNPRHLVRRRGQEARLRCSPMKGHSHVYWYRQLPEEGLKFMVYLQKENIIDESGMPKERFSAEFPKEGPSILRIQQVVRGDSAAYFCASSPIVTDTEAFFGQGTRLTVV.